This TCR beta chain was captured in a study of tumor and adjacent non-tumor tissue in lung cancer. The overall study: Each sample yielded about 4.17 million productive TCRbeta reads on average. Study-level findings and limits: Normal lung showed higher cumulative top 100 clone frequency than tumor. Shorter survival was associated with higher TCR diversity in tumors.

This sample's RNA came from whole unsorted tissue. Chemotherapy-naive patients with new lung cancer underwent thoracic surgery in China, August–late 2014. Three rounds of nested PCR, following a modified ARM-PCR protocol, produced the TCRbeta library. TCRdb used MiXCR to reprocess the multiplex PCR reads, holding one entry per CDR3 protein. The profile shows approximately 140,000 distinct CDR3 sequences, 60% to 70% of them singletons. CDR1 is SGHAT, CDR2 FQNNGV, per germline. The CDR3 loop spans 15 amino acids. Notes on this clonotype: Its antigen is still unknown. An end of the junction differs from the germline gene, which may be a read error.

Sequences were obtained from lung tumor tissue. The receptor comes from a man between 60 and 75 years old with small cell lung cancer. The chain links TRBV11-2 to TRBJ2-3, with a weak D call TRBD1 (6 bases). The CDR3 is CANSLWTVNTDTQYF. The CDR3 bases are TGTGCCAACAGCCTGTGGACAGTGAACACAGATACGCAGTATTTT.